The present TCR beta chain was sequenced within a study of early T cells in non-severe SARS-CoV-2 infection. About the study: Sequenced material consisted of bulk RNA (from unsorted whole blood), and chains were unpaired.

General study findings and limits: VDJdb-based matching was biased toward anti-spike CD8 responses and missed private and CD4 specificities.

In the library, individual cDNA molecules carried attached unique molecular identifiers. TCRdb called the 5' RACE reads again in MiXCR, with one record for every CDR3 protein. The table includes 64,000 or so distinct CDR3 sequences, roughly an eighth detected once. Comments on this clonotype: Antigen specificity is unknown.

The germline gives CDR1 MNHNS, CDR2 SASEGT. Germline trimming cut 1 base from V and 7 bases from J; bases unmatched to any gene: 4. CDR3 size: 15 residues. The J gene is TRBJ1-4, the V gene TRBV6-1; 9 nucleotides align to TRBD1. The TCR sequence derives from an adult who was a healthcare worker with PCR-confirmed SARS-CoV-2 infection or an uninfected control (not recorded which). The sample consisted of whole blood, taken at baseline. The DNA of the CDR3 is TGTGCCAGCAGTGAAGTCCCGGGACAGGGTGAAAAACTGTTTTTT. This translates into CASSEVPGQGEKLFF.